This T cell receptor (beta chain) came from a study of blood T cell repertoires in COVID-19. Assay used: immunoSEQ multiplex PCR; TCRdb lists only in-frame clones, some missing. The sample carries around 220,000 clones, roughly 90% recorded once. Cohort assignment relied on participant-reported clinical history. Sequencing was performed on PBMCs or T cells enriched from blood (not recorded which). The clonotype originates from a man aged 25-45 years who had been exposed to COVID-19.

For the CDR3, the DNA is TGTGCCAGCCTGAAGGGAGGGGGGAATTCCTACAATGAGCAGTTCTTC. It specifies CASLKGGGNSYNEQFF. The V gene is TRBV16, the J gene TRBJ2-1; D is perhaps TRBD2 (7 bases). Germline CDR1 and CDR2: KGHSY and FQNENV. Deletions cut 8 bases from V and 1 base from J, with 18 bases between. The CDR3 is made up of 16 amino acids.